This TCR beta chain derives from a study of T cells in Graves' hyperthyroidism and ophthalmopathy. RNA transcripts provided the source from which TCR beta CDR3 regions were amplified. Using the HTBI primer set, a first-round RT-PCR was run on the TCR CDR3. One entry per CDR3 protein results from TCRdb running MiXCR on the multiplex PCR reads. Here the sample spans about 420,000 distinct CDR3 sequences, roughly 14% being singletons. The CDR3 covers 13 residues. The V gene's germline CDR1 is KGHSH and CDR2 LQKENI. J was trimmed by 7 bases and V by 6 bases; bases with no gene match: 5. What was sequenced was blood. This sequence was found in a woman aged 18 to 35 with Graves' hyperthyroidism. The chain is built from TRBV18 and TRBJ2-1; 8 nucleotides match TRBD2. The CDR3 nucleotides read TGTGCCAGCTCCCGGGAGGGCCTAAATGAGCAGTTCTTC. It encodes CASSREGLNEQFF.